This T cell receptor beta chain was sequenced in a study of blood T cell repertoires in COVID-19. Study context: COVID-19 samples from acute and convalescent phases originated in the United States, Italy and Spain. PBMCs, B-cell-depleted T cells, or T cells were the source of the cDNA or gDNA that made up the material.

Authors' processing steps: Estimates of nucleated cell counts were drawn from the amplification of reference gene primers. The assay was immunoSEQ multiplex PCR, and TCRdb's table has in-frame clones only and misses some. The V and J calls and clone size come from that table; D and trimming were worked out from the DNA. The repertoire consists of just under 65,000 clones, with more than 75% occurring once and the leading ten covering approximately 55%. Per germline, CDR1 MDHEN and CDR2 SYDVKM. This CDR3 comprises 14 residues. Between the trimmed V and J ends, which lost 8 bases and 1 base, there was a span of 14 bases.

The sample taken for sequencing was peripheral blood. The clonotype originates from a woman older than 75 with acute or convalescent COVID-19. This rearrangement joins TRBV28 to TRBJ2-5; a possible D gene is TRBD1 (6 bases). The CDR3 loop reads CASSSGTLQETQYF. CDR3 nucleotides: TGTGCCAGCTCCTCCGGGACACTCCAAGAGACCCAGTACTTC.